The 25 T cell receptor beta chains listed next were all sequenced from one sample in a study of blood T cell repertoires in COVID-19. The assay was immunoSEQ multiplex PCR, and TCRdb's table has in-frame clones only and misses some. The data show around 400,000 clones, 91% seen once. Input material: PBMCs or T cells enriched from blood (not recorded which). Every receptor here comes from a woman in her thirties or forties who had been exposed to COVID-19.

The rearrangement links TRBV7-8 to TRBJ2-1, with 8 bases matching TRBD1. Looked up from germline, CDR1 is SGHVS and CDR2 is FQNEAQ. The CDR3 has 12 amino acids. V gave up 5 bases and J gave up 9 bases; unmatched junction bases: 3. The CDR3 sequence is CASSRTGFEQFF. The CDR3 nucleotides are TGTGCCAGCAGCCGGACAGGGTTTGAGCAGTTCTTC.

This clone has a single count. The chain employs TRBV7-9 and TRBJ1-1; 12 bases are shared with TRBD1. The junction had 10 bases not matched to a gene; V was cut back by 6 bases and J by 8 bases. In germline, CDR1 is SEHNR, CDR2 FQNEAQ (reference sequence). The CDR3 loop spans 15 amino acids. The CDR3 reads CASSLTGTGGIEAFF. For the CDR3, the DNA is TGTGCCAGCAGTCTAACCGGGACAGGGGGCATCGAAGCTTTCTTT. Filled out from reference TRBV7-9 and TRBJ1-1, the complete variable domain reads DTGVSQNPRHKITKRGQNVTFRCDPISEHNRLYWYRQTLGQGPEFLTYFQNEAQLEKSRLLSDRFSAERPKGSFSTLEIQRTEQGDSAMYLCASSLTGTGGIEAFFGQGTRLTVV.

V gene TRBV5-6 combines with J gene TRBJ1-6, with 7 bases lining up with TRBD1. The germline V gene encodes CDR1 SGHDT and CDR2 YYEEEE. The CDR3 covers 14 residues. The junction had 7 bases not matched to a gene; V was cut back by 5 bases and J by 8 bases. The CDR3: CASSIQGSDSPLHF. The CDR3 DNA follows: TGTGCCAGCAGTATACAGGGGTCGGATTCACCCCTCCACTTT.

V is TRBV10-3 and J is TRBJ2-1, with D possibly being TRBD1 (6 bases). This CDR3 contains 14 residues. The germline gives CDR1 ENHRY, CDR2 SYGVKD. The V gene lost 8 bases and the J gene lost 0 bases, with 11 bases spanning the gap. The CDR3 nucleotides read TGTGCCATCGGACAGTTACACTCCTACAATGAGCAGTTCTTC. It encodes CAIGQLHSYNEQFF.

V and J are TRBV18 and TRBJ1-2; D may be TRBD1 (5 bases). This CDR3 is 16 amino acids long. Germline CDR1 is KGHSH and CDR2 is LQKENI. V was clipped by 4 bases and J by 2 bases, with 17 bases between them. CDR3 DNA sequence: TGTGCCAGCTCACAAGGGCAGGGTGAGCCCAACTATGGCTACACCTTC. Amino acids: CASSQGQGEPNYGYTF.

The sample holds a few counts of this clone. The chain is built from TRBV19 and TRBJ2-1; a possible D gene is TRBD2 (5 bases). The V end lost 8 bases, the J end lost 1 base, and 18 bases lay between the germline ends. The germline CDR1 and CDR2 sequences are LNHDA and SQIVND (reference sequence). CDR3 length: 16 amino acids. CDR3 nucleotides: TGTGCCAGTGCCGGCGGGCATGTTGAATCCTACAATGAGCAGTTCTTC. Amino acid sequence: CASAGGHVESYNEQFF.

The rearrangement joins TRBV3-1 (or the pseudogene TRBV3-2) to TRBJ1-1, with 9 bases matching TRBD1. Germline CDR1 LGHDT, CDR2 YNNKEL (reference sequence). The CDR3 has 16 amino acids. V lost 7 bases and J lost 1; bases outside the gene matches: 10. The CDR3 loop is CASTEGQGMRNTEAFF. Written as DNA, the CDR3 is TGTGCCAGCACCGAGGGACAGGGAATGAGGAACACTGAAGCTTTCTTT.

This chain joins TRBV29-1 and TRBJ1-1; D gene ambiguous. The CDR3 sequence is 12 residues long. CDR1 and CDR2 (germline): SQVTM, ANQGSEA. Trimming took off 3 bases at V and 8 bases at J, with 13 bases between the two ends. The CDR3 DNA reads TGCAGCGTTGAGGCCCCGGGAGGGGAAGCTTTCTTT. It encodes CSVEAPGGEAFF.

This clone was detected only a few times. The V and J genes are TRBV7-2 and TRBJ1-5; 7 bases map to TRBD1. This CDR3 spans 15 amino acids. The J segment lost 1 base and the V segment lost 1 base, leaving 1 base of the junction unmatched. Germline V gene lookup returns CDR1 SGHTA and CDR2 FQGNSA. As DNA, the CDR3 is TGTGCCAGCAGCTTAGAACAGGGGAGCAATCAGCCCCAGCATTTT. This codes for CASSLEQGSNQPQHF.

The chain combines TRBV13 with TRBJ2-1; the D gene is possibly TRBD1 (6 bases). Per germline, CDR1 PRHDT and CDR2 FYEKMQ (reference sequence). The CDR3 is made up of 13 amino acids. Trimming removed 4 bases from V and 10 bases from J, with 14 bases in between. The CDR3 DNA reads as TGTGCCAGCAGCTCTTCCGTCAGGGGCGAGCAGTTCTTC. Its protein is CASSSSVRGEQFF.

This chain uses TRBV29-1 with TRBJ2-3, with 9 bases aligning to TRBD1. In germline, CDR1 is SQVTM, CDR2 ANQGSEA. V was clipped by 4 bases and J by 0 bases; unmatched bases: 5. The CDR3 is made up of 15 amino acids. DNA of the CDR3: TGCAGCGTTGCCCTCGGGACAGGGAGCACAGATACGCAGTATTTT. As protein: CSVALGTGSTDTQYF.

The J gene is TRBJ1-1, the V gene TRBV6-5, with D tentatively TRBD1 (5 bases). The CDR3 sequence is 15 residues long. Germline values: CDR1 MNHEY, CDR2 SVGAGI. V lost 7 bases and J lost 8, with 23 bases in between. The CDR3 here is CASTGLSRTGLEAFF. Here the CDR3 DNA reads TGTGCCAGCACGGGTCTTTCACGAACAGGACTAGAAGCTTTCTTT.

The chain carries TRBV7-2 and TRBJ1-5, with TRBD1 matching over 9 bases. CDR3 length: 13 residues. The junction had 4 bases not matched to a gene; V was cut back by 5 bases and J by 8 bases. Looked up from germline, CDR1 is SGHTA and CDR2 is FQGNSA. The CDR3 DNA reads TGTGCCAGCAGCCTCGGGACAGGGAAGCCCCAGCATTTT. Its protein product is CASSLGTGKPQHF.

The chain links TRBV27 to TRBJ1-2; TRBD1 matches 7 bases. Germline V CDR1 and CDR2: MNHEY, SMNVEV (reference sequence). V shed 4 bases and J 5 bases; nucleotides not matched to a gene: 4. This CDR3 has 13 amino acids. This chain's CDR3 is CASSSGQAYGYTF. CDR3 in DNA: TGTGCCAGCAGTTCAGGACAGGCTTATGGCTACACCTTC.

In this sample, this clone turned up a few times. This sequence joins TRBV19 and TRBJ2-2, with TRBD1 identical over 7 bases. The CDR3 is 15 amino acids. Germline V gene sequence: CDR1 LNHDA, CDR2 SQIVND (reference sequence). V dropped 4 bases and J dropped 6; count of bases not matched to a gene: 8. CDR3 amino acids: CASSTGTEAAGELFF. The CDR3 DNA is TGTGCCAGTAGTACCGGGACAGAAGCGGCCGGGGAGCTGTTTTTT.

To note about this clone: An end of the junction differs from the germline gene, which may be a read error. The chain links TRBV7-7 to TRBJ2-3; TRBD1 might be the D (6 bases). Germline CDR1 is SSHAT and CDR2 is FNYEAQ (reference sequence). This CDR3 is 15 amino acids long. CDR3 sequence reads: CASSLGQFSTDTQYF. DNA of the CDR3: TGTGCTAGCAGCTTAGGACAGTTTAGCACAGATACGCAGTATTTT.

This clone appeared a few times. This CDR3 is CATSDRGITGELFF. As DNA, the CDR3 is TGTGCCACCAGTGACCGGGGGATCACCGGGGAGCTGTTTTTT. J is TRBJ2-2 and V is TRBV24-1, with D perhaps TRBD2 (6 bases). CDR1 is KGHDR, CDR2 SFDVKD, per germline. V dropped 4 bases and J dropped 4 bases, with 9 bases sitting between them. The CDR3 totals 14 residues.

On this clone: Other DNA sequences of this sample code for an identical CDR3. The rearrangement uses TRBV19 and TRBJ1-1, with a weak D call TRBD1 (6 bases). The CDR3 is made up of 13 amino acids. The V and J ends lost 1 base and 5 bases respectively, with 8 bases between them. The germline CDR1 and CDR2 sequences are LNHDA and SQIVND (reference sequence). The CDR3 nucleotides are TGTGCCAGTAGTATAGGTAGGGGGACTGAAGCTTTCTTT. Amino acids: CASSIGRGTEAFF.

J is TRBJ1-1 and V is TRBV15; D is possibly TRBD1 (6 bases). V was shortened by 5 bases and J by 0 bases, with 10 bases between the two germline ends. CDR1 and CDR2 (germline): LNHNV, YYDKDF (reference sequence). This CDR3 has 14 amino acids. CDR3 DNA sequence: TGTGCCACCAGCTTAGACAGGATGAACACTGAAGCTTTCTTT. This codes for CATSLDRMNTEAFF.

The rearrangement links TRBV28 to TRBJ1-1; D ambiguous. CDR3 length: 16 residues. Germline CDR1 and CDR2: MDHEN and SYDVKM. Trimming took 3 bases from V and 1 from J, leaving 15 bases between them. The CDR3 DNA reads as TGTGCCAGCAGTTTTTGGCAGGCCGAGGGGAACACTGAAGCTTTCTTT. Protein: CASSFWQAEGNTEAFF.

The chain links TRBV6-5 to TRBJ1-1; the match to TRBD1 covers 8 bases. The CDR3 contains 14 residues. Germline CDR1 and CDR2: MNHEY and SVGAGI. The J segment lost 6 bases and the V segment lost 6 bases, leaving 9 bases of the junction unmatched. The CDR3 bases are TGTGCCAGCAGCCTGGACAGGGTAGTATCTGAAGCTTTCTTT. Translating gives CASSLDRVVSEAFF.

This clone was counted a single time. The V gene is TRBV5-1, the J gene TRBJ2-1; 10 bases agree with TRBD2. The CDR3 sequence is 15 residues long. The germline CDR1 and CDR2 sequences are SGHRS and YFSETQ. With 2 bases clipped from V and 7 bases from J, the junction kept 6 bases outside the gene matches. The CDR3 region is CASSLAGGLENEQFF. In DNA form, the CDR3 reads TGCGCCAGCAGCTTAGCGGGGGGGCTGGAGAATGAGCAGTTCTTC.

The genes are TRBV15 and TRBJ2-2, with 7 bases that match TRBD2. Germline CDR1 reads LNHNV; CDR2 reads YYDKDF (reference sequence). Trimming at V came to 0 bases and at J to 2 bases, leaving 3 bases not matched to a gene. The CDR3 is 16 residues long. The DNA of the CDR3 is TGTGCCACCAGCAGAGAGGCTAGCGGTAACACCGGGGAGCTGTTTTTT. This gives the protein CATSREASGNTGELFF.

The V and J genes are TRBV9 and TRBJ2-5; D gene uncertain. V dropped 3 bases and J dropped 2 bases, with 17 bases sitting between them. This CDR3 spans 16 amino acids. The germline CDR1 and CDR2 sequences are SGDLS and YYNGEE. The CDR3 sequence is CASSEHSASVQETQYF. As DNA, the CDR3 is TGTGCCAGCAGCGAACACTCCGCCAGCGTGCAAGAGACCCAGTACTTC.

The chain employs TRBV4-1 and TRBJ1-6; a weak D match, TRBD1 (6 bases). Germline CDR1 is MGHRA and CDR2 is YSYEKL. V gave up 0 bases and J gave up 10 bases, with 16 bases separating them. The CDR3 is 16 residues long. This CDR3 is CASSQDSQGRNSPLHF. The CDR3, as DNA: TGCGCCAGCAGCCAAGATTCCCAGGGGCGCAACTCACCCCTCCACTTT.